This T cell receptor beta chain was recovered during a study of blood T cell repertoires in COVID-19 (dated by TCRdb to the early 2020s). A note on the overall study: Collaborator samples came from the United States, Italy and Spain and covered acute and convalescent phases of COVID-19. The material from the prospective study consisted of cDNA or gDNA derived from T cells, B-cell-depleted T cells, or PBMCs. The dataset comprised deeply sampled blood TCRbeta repertoires from subjects exposed to, actively infected with, or recovered from COVID-19. A de-identified subject ID, COVID-19 status, age in years and sex were almost always included in the sample metadata. The samples were drawn from the first 160 participants of the ongoing ImmuneRACE study and from over a thousand subjects provided by 6 global collaborators. A freely available public database, intended as a resource for researchers studying the immune response to SARS-CoV-2, is where the repertoires were released. Where available, HLA class I and class II types were taken from metadata supplied by the sample provider and were not determined by assay-based typing. General findings and caveats noted by the study authors: The quantity of clinical and demographic metadata differed by source and by participant and was supplied without curation.

The immunoSEQ Assay, a bias-controlled multiplex PCR, was used to amplify TCRbeta CDR3 regions from genomic DNA. Concerning the study's data processing: The number of nucleated cells in each sample was estimated by amplification of reference gene primers within the assay. To quantify the absolute abundance of each unique TCRbeta CDR3 rearrangement, sequence reads were collapsed and filtered. Productive Simpson clonality was computed per sample as the square root of Simpson's diversity index over productive rearrangements. TCRdb mirrors the immuneACCESS table, restricted to in-frame sequences. Some clones are absent from its copies; in checked studies, under half trace to an unresolved V gene, and the reason for the others is unknown. From that table come the V and J calls and clone size; the DNA was used to work out D and trimming. This sample has some 100,000 clones in its table, and about 91% of those were observed once. The top ten hold about 5% of the sample.

Unmatched junction bases come to 5, with V trimmed by 3 bases and J by 5 bases. From the germline V gene, CDR1 is SGHRS and CDR2 is YFSETQ. The CDR3 goes from the cysteine to the phenylalanine over 14 residues. Just CDR3 DNA is preserved here, 42 bases in frame from base 1. The collaborating institutions used their own protocols to collect whole blood in K2EDTA tubes. For TCRbeta analysis, collaborators shipped samples as frozen whole blood, isolated PBMCs, or DNA extracted from either of those sample types. With regard to this clone: This clone's antigen is unknown. No base quality information exists; no much larger clone differs at one position.

The rearrangement combines TRBV5-1 with TRBJ2-5; 9 nucleotides in the junction match TRBD1. The sample comprised peripheral blood. The clonotype was recovered from a human donor in a cohort sampled during active COVID-19. The CDR3 region: CASSSGTGPETQYF. The sequenced DNA: TGCGCCAGCAGCTCGGGGACAGGGCCGGAGACCCAGTACTTC.